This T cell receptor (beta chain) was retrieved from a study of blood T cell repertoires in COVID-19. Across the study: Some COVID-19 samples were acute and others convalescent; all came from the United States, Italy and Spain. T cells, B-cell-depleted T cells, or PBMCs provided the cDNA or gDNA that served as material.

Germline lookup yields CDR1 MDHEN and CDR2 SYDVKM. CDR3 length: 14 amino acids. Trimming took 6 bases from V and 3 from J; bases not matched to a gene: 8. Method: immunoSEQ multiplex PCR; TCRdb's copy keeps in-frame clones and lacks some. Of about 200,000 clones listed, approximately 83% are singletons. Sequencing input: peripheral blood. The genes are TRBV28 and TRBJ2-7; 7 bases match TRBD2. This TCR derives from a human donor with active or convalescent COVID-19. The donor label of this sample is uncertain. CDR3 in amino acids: CASRPGSGGYEQYF. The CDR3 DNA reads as TGTGCCAGCAGACCCGGATCGGGGGGCTACGAGCAGTACTTC.